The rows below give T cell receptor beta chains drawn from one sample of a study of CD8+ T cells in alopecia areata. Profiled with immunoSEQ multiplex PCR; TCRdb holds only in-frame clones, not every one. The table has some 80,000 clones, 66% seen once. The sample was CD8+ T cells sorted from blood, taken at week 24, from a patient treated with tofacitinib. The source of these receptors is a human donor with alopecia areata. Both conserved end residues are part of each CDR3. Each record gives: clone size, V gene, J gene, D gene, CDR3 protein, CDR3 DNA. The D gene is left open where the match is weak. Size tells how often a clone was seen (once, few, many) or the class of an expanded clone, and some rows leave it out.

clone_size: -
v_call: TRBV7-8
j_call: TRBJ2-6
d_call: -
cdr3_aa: CASSLLELGIFSGANVLTF
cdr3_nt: TGTGCCAGCAGCTTATTGGAGCTGGGGATATTTTCCGGGGCCAACGTCCTGACTTTC

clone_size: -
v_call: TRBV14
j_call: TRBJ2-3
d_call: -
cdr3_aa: CASSQVGGGTDTQYF
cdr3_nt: TGTGCCAGCAGCCAAGTTGGAGGGGGAACAGATACGCAGTATTTT

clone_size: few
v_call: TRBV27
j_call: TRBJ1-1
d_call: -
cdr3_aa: CASSLGGRKNTEAFF
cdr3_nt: TGTGCCAGCAGTTTAGGGGGGCGGAAGAACACTGAAGCTTTCTTT

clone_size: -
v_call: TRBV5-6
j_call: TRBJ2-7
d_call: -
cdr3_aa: CASSLDVGEQYF
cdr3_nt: TGTGCCAGCAGCTTGGACGTGGGAGAGCAGTACTTC

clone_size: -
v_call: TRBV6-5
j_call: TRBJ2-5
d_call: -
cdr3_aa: CASSYQPDRKETQYF
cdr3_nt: TGTGCCAGCAGTTACCAACCCGATCGGAAAGAGACCCAGTACTTC

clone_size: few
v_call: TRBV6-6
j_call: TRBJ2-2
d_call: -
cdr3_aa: CASSYLDTGELFF
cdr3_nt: TGTGCCAGCAGTTACTTGGACACCGGGGAGCTGTTTTTT

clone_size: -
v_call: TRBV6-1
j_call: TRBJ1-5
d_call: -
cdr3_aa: CASSERGGSNQPQHF
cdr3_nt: TGTGCCAGCAGTGAAAGGGGGGGCTCCAATCAGCCCCAGCATTTT

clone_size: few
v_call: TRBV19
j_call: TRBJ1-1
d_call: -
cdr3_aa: CASSMEKVGEAFF
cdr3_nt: TGTGCCAGTAGTATGGAGAAGGTTGGTGAAGCTTTCTTT

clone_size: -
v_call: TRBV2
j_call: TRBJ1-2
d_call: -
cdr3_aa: CASSEPAGSATRYTF
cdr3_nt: TGTGCCAGCAGTGAACCGGCGGGAAGCGCCACCCGCTACACCTTC

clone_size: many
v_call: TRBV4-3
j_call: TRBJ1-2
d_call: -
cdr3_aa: CASSQDGFVESYTF
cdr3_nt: TGCGCCAGCAGCCAAGATGGTTTCGTAGAGAGCTACACCTTC

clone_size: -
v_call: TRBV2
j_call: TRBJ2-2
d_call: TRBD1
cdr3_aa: CASHQHRTGGTTGELFF
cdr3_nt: TGTGCCAGCCATCAGCACCGGACAGGGGGCACCACCGGGGAGCTGTTTTTT

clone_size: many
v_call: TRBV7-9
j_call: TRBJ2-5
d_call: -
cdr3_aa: CASSSADHQETQYF
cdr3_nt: TGTGCCAGCAGCTCGGCGGACCACCAAGAGACCCAGTACTTC

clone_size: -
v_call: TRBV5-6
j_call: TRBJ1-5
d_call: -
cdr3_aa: CASSLGAQVAHQPQHF
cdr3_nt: TGTGCCAGCAGCTTGGGGGCACAGGTGGCCCACCAGCCCCAGCATTTT

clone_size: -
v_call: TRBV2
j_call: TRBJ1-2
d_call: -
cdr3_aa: CASSEVPGVGYTF
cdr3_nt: TGTGCCAGCAGTGAAGTGCCGGGCGTGGGCTACACCTTC

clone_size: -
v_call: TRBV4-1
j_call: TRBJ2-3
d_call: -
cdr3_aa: CASSQEFHGGPTDTQYF
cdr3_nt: TGCGCCAGCAGCCAAGAATTCCACGGGGGGCCTACAGATACGCAGTATTTT

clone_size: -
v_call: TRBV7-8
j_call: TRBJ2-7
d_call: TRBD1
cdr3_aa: CASSWGQGYSYEQYF
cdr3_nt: TGTGCCAGCAGCTGGGGACAGGGGTATAGCTACGAGCAGTACTTC

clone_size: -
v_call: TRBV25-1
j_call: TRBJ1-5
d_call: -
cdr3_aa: CASSPYGAYQPQHF
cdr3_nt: TGTGCCAGCAGTCCTTACGGGGCGTATCAGCCCCAGCATTTT

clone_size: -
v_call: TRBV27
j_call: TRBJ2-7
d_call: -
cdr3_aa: CATQDRYSYEQYF
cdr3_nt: TGTGCCACCCAGGACCGATACTCCTACGAGCAGTACTTC

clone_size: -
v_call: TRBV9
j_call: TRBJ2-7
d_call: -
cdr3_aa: CASSEWEQYF
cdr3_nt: TGTGCCAGCAGCGAGTGGGAGCAGTACTTC

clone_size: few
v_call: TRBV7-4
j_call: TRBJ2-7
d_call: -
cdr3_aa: CASSVSESSYEQYF
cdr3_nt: TGTGCCAGCAGCGTCTCGGAGAGCTCCTACGAGCAGTACTTC

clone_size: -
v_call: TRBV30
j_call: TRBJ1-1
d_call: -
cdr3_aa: CAWHYGVEAFF
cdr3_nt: TGTGCCTGGCACTACGGTGTAGAAGCTTTCTTT

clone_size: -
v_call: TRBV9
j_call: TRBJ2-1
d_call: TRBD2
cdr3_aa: CASSGTSGESYNEQFF
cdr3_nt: TGTGCCAGCAGCGGGACTAGCGGGGAATCCTACAATGAGCAGTTCTTC

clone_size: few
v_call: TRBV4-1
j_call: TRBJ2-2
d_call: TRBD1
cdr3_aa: CASSQEGQGETGELFF
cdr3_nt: TGCGCCAGCAGCCAAGAAGGACAGGGGGAAACCGGGGAGCTGTTTTTT

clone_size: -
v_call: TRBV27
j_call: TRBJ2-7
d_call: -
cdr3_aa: CASSLSGSQYEQYF
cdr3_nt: TGTGCCAGCAGTTTATCCGGATCCCAGTACGAGCAGTACTTC

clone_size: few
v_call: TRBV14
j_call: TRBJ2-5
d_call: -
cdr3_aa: CASSRSLGSWETQYF
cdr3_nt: TGTGCCAGCAGCCGGTCGTTGGGGTCCTGGGAGACCCAGTACTTC

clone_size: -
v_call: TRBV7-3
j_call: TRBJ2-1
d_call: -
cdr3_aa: CASSSQPGNEQFF
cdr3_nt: TGTGCCAGCAGCAGCCAGCCGGGCAATGAGCAGTTCTTC

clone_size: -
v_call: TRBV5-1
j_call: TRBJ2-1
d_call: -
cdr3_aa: CASSSPTSNEQLF
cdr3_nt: TGCGCCAGCAGCTCCCCGACTAGTAATGAGCAGCTCTTC

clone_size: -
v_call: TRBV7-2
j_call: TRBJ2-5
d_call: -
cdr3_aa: CASSLDQRETQYF
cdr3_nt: TGTGCCAGCAGCTTAGACCAGCGGGAGACCCAGTACTTC

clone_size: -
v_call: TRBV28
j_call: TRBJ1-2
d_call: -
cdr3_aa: CASSPRGVNGYTF
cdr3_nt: TGTGCCAGCAGTCCCCGGGGGGTCAATGGCTACACCTTC

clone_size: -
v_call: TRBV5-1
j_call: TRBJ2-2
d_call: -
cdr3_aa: CASSLVQNRPNTGELFF
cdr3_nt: TGCGCCAGCAGCTTGGTACAGAACCGTCCGAACACCGGGGAGCTGTTTTTT

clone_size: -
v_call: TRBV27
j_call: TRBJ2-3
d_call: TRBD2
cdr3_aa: CASSLAAGGDTDTQYF
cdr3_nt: TGTGCCAGCAGTTTAGCAGCGGGGGGTGACACAGATACGCAGTATTTT

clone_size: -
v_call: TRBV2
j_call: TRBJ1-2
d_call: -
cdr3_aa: CASSEGILYGYTF
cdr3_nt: TGTGCCAGCAGTGAAGGCATTCTCTATGGCTACACCTTC

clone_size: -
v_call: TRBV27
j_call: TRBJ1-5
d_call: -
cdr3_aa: CASSGAGGQPQHF
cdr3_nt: TGTGCCAGCAGCGGGGCGGGTGGCCAGCCCCAGCATTTT

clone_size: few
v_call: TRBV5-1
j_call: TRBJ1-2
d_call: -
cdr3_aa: CASSLDIWAGYRYGYTF
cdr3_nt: TGCGCCAGCAGCTTGGATATCTGGGCAGGGTATCGGTATGGCTACACCTTC

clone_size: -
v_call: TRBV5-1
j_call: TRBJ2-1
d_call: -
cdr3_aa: CASHWDNEQFF
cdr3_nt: TGCGCCAGCCACTGGGACAATGAGCAGTTCTTC

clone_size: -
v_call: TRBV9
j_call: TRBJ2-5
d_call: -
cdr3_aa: CASSVGIAERETQYF
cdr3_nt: TGTGCCAGCAGCGTAGGGATAGCGGAGCGCGAGACCCAGTACTTC

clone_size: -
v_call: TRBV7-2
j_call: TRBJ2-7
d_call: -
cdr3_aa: CASSLGSTYEQYF
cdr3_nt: TGTGCCAGCAGCTTAGGGAGCACGTACGAGCAGTACTTC

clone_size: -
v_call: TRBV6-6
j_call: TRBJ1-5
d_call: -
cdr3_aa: CASSYSQGHQPQHF
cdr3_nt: TGTGCCAGCAGTTATTCCCAGGGGCATCAGCCCCAGCATTTT

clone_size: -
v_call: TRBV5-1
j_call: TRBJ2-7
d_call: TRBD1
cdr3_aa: CASSGPTGPGDEQYF
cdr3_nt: TGCGCCAGCAGCGGGCCGACAGGGCCCGGAGACGAGCAGTACTTC

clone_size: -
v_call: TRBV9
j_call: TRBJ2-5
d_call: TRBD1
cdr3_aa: CASSAWDRGETQYF
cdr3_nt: TGTGCCAGCAGCGCGTGGGACAGGGGAGAGACCCAGTACTTC

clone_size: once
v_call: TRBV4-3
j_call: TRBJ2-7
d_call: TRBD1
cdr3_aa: CASSQGHRGPYEQYF
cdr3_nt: TGCGCCAGCAGCCAAGGGCACAGGGGGCCCTACGAGCAGTACTTC

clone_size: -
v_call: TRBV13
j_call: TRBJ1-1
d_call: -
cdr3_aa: CASSPSGTDTLGNTEAFF
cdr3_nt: TGTGCCAGCAGCCCCTCGGGGACCGACACACTGGGGAACACTGAAGCTTTCTTT

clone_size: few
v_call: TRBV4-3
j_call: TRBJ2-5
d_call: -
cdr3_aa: CASSQDMGVQETQYF
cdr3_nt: TGCGCCAGCAGCCAAGATATGGGGGTCCAAGAGACCCAGTACTTC

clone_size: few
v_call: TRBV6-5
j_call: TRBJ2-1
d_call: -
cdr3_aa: CASSSAVYEQFF
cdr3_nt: TGTGCCAGCAGTTCCGCTGTTTATGAGCAGTTCTTC

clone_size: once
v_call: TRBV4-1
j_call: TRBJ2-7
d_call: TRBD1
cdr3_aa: CASSQAPEGTGVYEQYF
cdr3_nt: TGCGCCAGCAGCCAAGCCCCCGAGGGGACAGGGGTCTACGAGCAGTACTTC

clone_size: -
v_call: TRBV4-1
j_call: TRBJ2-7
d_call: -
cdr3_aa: CASSQEVDFYEQYF
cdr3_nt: TGCGCCAGCAGCCAAGAAGTGGACTTCTACGAGCAGTACTTC

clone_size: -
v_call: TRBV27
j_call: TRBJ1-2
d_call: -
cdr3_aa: CASSGGGFYGYTF
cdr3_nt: TGTGCCAGCTCCGGTGGGGGTTTCTATGGCTACACCTTC

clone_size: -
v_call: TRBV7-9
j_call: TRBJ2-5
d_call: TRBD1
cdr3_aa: CASRHIPGNDREETQYF
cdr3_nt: TGTGCCAGCAGGCACATTCCAGGCAATGACAGGGAAGAGACCCAGTACTTC

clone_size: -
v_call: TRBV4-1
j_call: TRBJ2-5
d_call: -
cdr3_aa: CASSQGLGLANQETQYF
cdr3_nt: TGCGCCAGCAGCCAAGGATTGGGTCTAGCGAACCAAGAGACCCAGTACTTC

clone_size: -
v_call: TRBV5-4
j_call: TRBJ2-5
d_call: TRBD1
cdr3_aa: CASSTAGTGVVETQYF
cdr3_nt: TGTGCCAGCAGCACCGCCGGGACAGGGGTCGTGGAGACCCAGTACTTC